These 10 T cell receptor beta chains originate from one sample sequenced in a study of blood T cell repertoires in COVID-19. Profiled with immunoSEQ multiplex PCR; TCRdb holds only in-frame clones, not every one. The sample has about 190,000 clones; 82% are singletons. Material for sequencing was peripheral blood. The receptors originated from a woman in her sixties or seventies with COVID-19, enrolled during active disease.

This chain connects TRBV19 to TRBJ1-4, with D perhaps matching TRBD1 (6 bases). This CDR3 is built from 20 residues. Germline V gene sequence: CDR1 LNHDA, CDR2 SQIVND (reference sequence). The germline V and J ends were trimmed by 3 bases and 10 bases, with 33 bases remaining between them. The CDR3 coding sequence is TGTGCCAGTAGTATCGAAGGACAGCGCCTTCCATACCAACTATATCGAAAACTGTTTTTT. Its translation: CASSIEGQRLPYQLYRKLFF. The full variable domain, in which reference TRBV19 and TRBJ1-4 provide the parts outside the CDR3, is DGGITQSPKYLFRKEGQNVTLSCEQNLNHDAMYWYRQDPGQGLRLIYYSQIVNDFQKGDIAEGYSVSREKKESFPLTVTSAQKNPTAFYLCASSIEGQRLPYQLYRKLFFGSGTQLSVL.

The chain couples TRBV29-1 to TRBJ2-1; 9 bases align to TRBD2. Per the germline V gene, CDR1 is SQVTM and CDR2 is ANQGSEA. Losses at the gene ends were 1 base for V and 7 bases for J; bases not matched to a gene: 17. The CDR3 spans 18 residues. The DNA of the CDR3 is TGCAGCGTTGAAGGAGATTTAGTTGCGGGGGGGCCCGAGAATGAGCAGTTCTTC. Protein sequence: CSVEGDLVAGGPENEQFF.

This chain connects TRBV15 to TRBJ1-3, with D possibly matching TRBD1 (6 bases). The CDR3 totals 18 residues. The V end lost 0 bases, the J end lost 2 bases, and 17 bases lay between the germline ends. Per the germline V gene, CDR1 is LNHNV and CDR2 is YYDKDF (reference sequence). The CDR3 DNA sequence: TGTGCCACCAGCAGAGATCCTAAGGCGGGGGCGCCTGGAAACACCATATATTTT. This translates into CATSRDPKAGAPGNTIYF.

The chain is built from TRBV18 and TRBJ2-7, with 10 bases that match TRBD2. J gave up 5 bases and V 3 bases, and 4 bases lay outside the gene matches. Germline V lookup: CDR1 KGHSH, CDR2 LQKENI. CDR3 length equals 14 residues. The CDR3 nucleotides are TGTGCCAGCTCACCGGGACTAGCGAAGGACGAGCAGTACTTC. Translating gives CASSPGLAKDEQYF.

Concerning this clone itself: Other DNA sequences in this specimen translate into the identical CDR3. The chain employs TRBV14 and TRBJ2-1; no firm D call. Trimming removed 1 base from V and 6 bases from J, with 7 bases in between. The CDR3 extends over 13 amino acids. From germline, CDR1 is SGHDN and CDR2 FVKESK. The CDR3 sequence is CASSQVRGNEQFF. The CDR3 nucleotides are TGTGCCAGCAGCCAAGTCCGAGGCAATGAGCAGTTCTTC. Full variable domain (missing parts from reference TRBV14 and TRBJ2-1): EAGVTQFPSHSVIEKGQTVTLRCDPISGHDNLYWYRRVMGKEIKFLLHFVKESKQDESGMPNNRFLAERTGGTYSTLKVQPAELEDSGVYFCASSQVRGNEQFFGPGTRLTVL.

The chain couples TRBV18 to TRBJ2-5, with a possible D match to TRBD1 (6 bases). This CDR3 is built from 15 residues. With 3 bases removed from V and 1 base from J, the gap between germline ends came to 12 bases. Germline V gives CDR1 KGHSH, CDR2 LQKENI. The chain's CDR3 is CASSPNGTPQETQYF. CDR3 coding DNA: TGTGCCAGCTCACCTAACGGGACACCCCAAGAGACCCAGTACTTC.

This clone was picked up one time. V and J are TRBV27 and TRBJ2-2, with a tentative D call TRBD1 (5 bases). V was shortened by 5 bases and J by 3 bases, with 13 bases between the two germline ends. Germline lookup yields CDR1 MNHEY and CDR2 SMNVEV (reference sequence). This CDR3 is 15 amino acids long. CDR3 residues: CASSTRTKYTGELFF. Here the CDR3 DNA reads TGTGCCAGCAGTACCCGGACAAAGTACACCGGGGAGCTGTTTTTT.

V gene TRBV2 combines with J gene TRBJ1-2; 7 nucleotides align to TRBD1. The germline V gene encodes CDR1 SNHLY and CDR2 FYNNEI. The V segment lost 8 bases and the J segment 6 bases; nucleotides outside the gene matches: 9. The CDR3 consists of 13 residues. CDR3 sequence: CASGKDREDGYTF. Here the CDR3 DNA reads TGTGCCAGCGGAAAAGACAGGGAGGATGGCTACACCTTC.

This clone has just a few counts. This chain uses TRBV27 with TRBJ1-2; TRBD1 aligns across 9 bases. CDR3 size: 16 residues. Germline CDR1 MNHEY, CDR2 SMNVEV (reference sequence). The V gene end was trimmed by 6 bases and the J gene end by 5 bases; junction bases not matched to a gene: 13. In nucleotides, the CDR3 is TGTGCCAGCAGCCCACGAATAACAGGGGGCGGTTATGGCTACACCTTC. It specifies CASSPRITGGGYGYTF.

The chain carries TRBV28 and TRBJ1-2; D perhaps matches TRBD1 (6 bases). Germline CDR1 reads MDHEN; CDR2 reads SYDVKM. V was clipped by 6 bases and J by 3 bases, with 14 bases between them. The CDR3 spans 14 residues. CDR3 sequence (DNA): TGTGCCAGCAGCACCCAGACAGGATACTATGGCTACACCTTC. Translation gives CASSTQTGYYGYTF.